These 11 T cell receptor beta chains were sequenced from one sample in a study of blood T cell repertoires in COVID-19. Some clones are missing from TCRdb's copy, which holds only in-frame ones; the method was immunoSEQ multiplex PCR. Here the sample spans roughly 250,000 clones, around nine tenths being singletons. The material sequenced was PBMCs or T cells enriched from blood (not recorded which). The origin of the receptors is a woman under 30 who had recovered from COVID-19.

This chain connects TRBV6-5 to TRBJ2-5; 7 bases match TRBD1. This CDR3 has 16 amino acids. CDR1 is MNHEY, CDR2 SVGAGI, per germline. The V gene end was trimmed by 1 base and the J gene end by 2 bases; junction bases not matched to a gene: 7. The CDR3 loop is CASSYYPTGAQETQYF. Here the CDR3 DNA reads TGTGCCAGCAGTTACTATCCCACAGGGGCACAAGAGACCCAGTACTTC.

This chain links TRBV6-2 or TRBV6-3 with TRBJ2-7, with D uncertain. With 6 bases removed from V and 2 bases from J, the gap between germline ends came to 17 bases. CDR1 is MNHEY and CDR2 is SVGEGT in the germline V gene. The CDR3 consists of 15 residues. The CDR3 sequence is CASSRQRQATYEQYF. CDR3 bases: TGTGCCAGCAGCCGGCAACGGCAGGCGACCTACGAGCAGTACTTC.

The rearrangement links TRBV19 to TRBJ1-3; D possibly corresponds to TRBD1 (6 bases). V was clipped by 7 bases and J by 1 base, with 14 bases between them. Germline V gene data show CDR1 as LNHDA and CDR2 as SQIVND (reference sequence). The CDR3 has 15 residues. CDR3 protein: CASTQGGGSGNTIYF. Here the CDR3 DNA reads TGTGCCAGTACCCAAGGGGGGGGTTCTGGAAACACCATATATTTT. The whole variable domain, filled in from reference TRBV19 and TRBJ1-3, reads DGGITQSPKYLFRKEGQNVTLSCEQNLNHDAMYWYRQDPGQGLRLIYYSQIVNDFQKGDIAEGYSVSREKKESFPLTVTSAQKNPTAFYLCASTQGGGSGNTIYFGEGSWLTVV.

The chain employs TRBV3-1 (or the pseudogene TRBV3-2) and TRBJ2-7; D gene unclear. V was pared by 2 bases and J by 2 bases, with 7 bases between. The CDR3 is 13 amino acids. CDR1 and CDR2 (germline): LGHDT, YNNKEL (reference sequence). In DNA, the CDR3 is TGTGCCAGCAGCCAACTCTCCCCCTACGAGCAGTACTTC. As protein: CASSQLSPYEQYF.

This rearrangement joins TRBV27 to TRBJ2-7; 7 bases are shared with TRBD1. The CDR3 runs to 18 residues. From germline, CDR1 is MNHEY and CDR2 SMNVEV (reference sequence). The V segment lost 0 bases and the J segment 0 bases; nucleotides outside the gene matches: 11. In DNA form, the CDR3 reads TGTGCCAGCAGTTTATCACCGCTCGGCCAGGGGGTCTCCTACGAGCAGTACTTC. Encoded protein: CASSLSPLGQGVSYEQYF.

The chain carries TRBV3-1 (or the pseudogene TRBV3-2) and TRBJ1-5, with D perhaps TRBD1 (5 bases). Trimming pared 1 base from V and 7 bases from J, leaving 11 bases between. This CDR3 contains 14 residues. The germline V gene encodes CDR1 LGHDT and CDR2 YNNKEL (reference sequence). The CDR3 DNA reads TGTGCCAGCAGCCAAGCGACTGGGGGGCAGCCCCAGCATTTT. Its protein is CASSQATGGQPQHF.

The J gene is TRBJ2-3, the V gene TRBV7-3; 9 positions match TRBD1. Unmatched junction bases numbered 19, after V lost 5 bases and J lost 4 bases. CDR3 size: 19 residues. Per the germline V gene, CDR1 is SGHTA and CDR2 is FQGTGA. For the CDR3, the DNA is TGTGCCAGCAGCCCCAACATCAGGGAGCCGGGACAGGGTGCAGATACGCAGTATTTT. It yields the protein CASSPNIREPGQGADTQYF.

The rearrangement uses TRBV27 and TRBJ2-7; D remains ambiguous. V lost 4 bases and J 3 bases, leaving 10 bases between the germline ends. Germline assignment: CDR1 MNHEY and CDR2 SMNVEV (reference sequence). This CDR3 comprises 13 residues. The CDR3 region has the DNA TGTGCCAGCAGTTACAATGTCCTCTACGAGCAGTACTTC. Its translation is CASSYNVLYEQYF.

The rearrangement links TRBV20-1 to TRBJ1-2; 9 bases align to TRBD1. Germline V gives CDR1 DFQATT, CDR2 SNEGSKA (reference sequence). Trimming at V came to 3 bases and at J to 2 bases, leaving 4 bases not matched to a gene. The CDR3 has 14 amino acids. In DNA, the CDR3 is TGCAGTGCTAGTTCTACAGGGGGCAACTATGGCTACACCTTC. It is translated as CSASSTGGNYGYTF.

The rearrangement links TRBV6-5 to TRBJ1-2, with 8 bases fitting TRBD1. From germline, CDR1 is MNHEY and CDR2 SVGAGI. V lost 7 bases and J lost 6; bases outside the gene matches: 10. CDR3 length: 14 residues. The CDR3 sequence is CASTTGQGRNGYTF. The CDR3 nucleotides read TGTGCCAGCACTACCGGACAGGGAAGAAATGGCTACACCTTC.

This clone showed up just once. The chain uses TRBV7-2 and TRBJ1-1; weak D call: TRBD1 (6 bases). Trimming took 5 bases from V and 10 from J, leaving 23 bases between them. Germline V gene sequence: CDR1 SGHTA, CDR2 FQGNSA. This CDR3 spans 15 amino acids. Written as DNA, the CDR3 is TGTGCCAGCAGCCGTGACAGGTCAACCTCGAGCTTAGCTTTCTTT. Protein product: CASSRDRSTSSLAFF.